These 14 T cell receptor beta chains originate from one sample sequenced in a study of cytomegalovirus exposure and HLA in healthy donors. The PCR ran on 60 Vbeta and 13 Jbeta primers. Libraries were prepared by immunoSEQ multiplex PCR; TCRdb keeps only in-frame clonotypes and omits some of them. The sample yields about 160,000 clones, around 80% seen once. Material: PBMCs. These receptors all stem from a man younger than 35 in good health and CMV-seropositive.

The chain links TRBV19 to TRBJ1-1; possible D gene TRBD1, 6 bases. Trimming cost V 1 base and J 11 bases, with 20 bases left between them. The CDR3 contains 15 residues. From germline, CDR1 is LNHDA and CDR2 SQIVND (reference sequence). CDR3: CASSIATGGGKTAFF. The CDR3 DNA is TGTGCCAGTAGTATAGCAACGGGAGGGGGAAAGACGGCTTTCTTT. Full variable domain (remainder filled in from reference TRBV19 and TRBJ1-1): DGGITQSPKYLFRKEGQNVTLSCEQNLNHDAMYWYRQDPGQGLRLIYYSQIVNDFQKGDIAEGYSVSREKKESFPLTVTSAQKNPTAFYLCASSIATGGGKTAFFGQGTRLTVV.

The chain carries TRBV12-1 and TRBJ2-3; TRBD1, the table's D call, lacks a check against the DNA. TRBV12-1 is annotated as a pseudogene. The CDR3 has 12 residues. As DNA, the CDR3 is TGTGCCAGCAGCTTGACAGCAGATACGCAGTATTTT. Translated: CASSLTADTQYF.

V usage is TRBV5-8 and J usage is TRBJ2-3; 8 bases agree with TRBD2. Germline CDR1 reads SGHTS; CDR2 reads YDEGEE. The length of the CDR3 is 16 residues. Germline trimming cut 1 base from V and 1 base from J; bases unmatched to any gene: 5. CDR3 residues: CASSLRTSSRTDTQYF. The CDR3, as DNA: TGTGCCAGCAGCTTGAGGACTAGCAGTCGCACAGATACGCAGTATTTT.

The chain couples TRBV5-6 to TRBJ2-7, with 10 bases aligning to TRBD2. CDR3 length: 16 amino acids. Germline V CDR1 and CDR2: SGHDT, YYEEEE. The V gene end was trimmed by 7 bases and the J gene end by 0 bases; junction bases not matched to a gene: 10. For the CDR3, the DNA is TGTGCCAGCGACAGACTAGCGGGTCAGAGCTCCTACGAGCAGTACTTC. Its protein is CASDRLAGQSSYEQYF.

This clone was picked up a small number of times. CDR3 in DNA: TGCGCCAGCAGCTGGAGCCGGGACAGGGGTTACGAGCAGTACTTC. It specifies CASSWSRDRGYEQYF. V usage is TRBV5-1 and J usage is TRBJ2-7, with 10 positions matching TRBD1. The J segment lost 4 bases and the V segment lost 3 bases, leaving 7 bases of the junction unmatched. This CDR3 spans 15 amino acids. CDR1 is SGHRS and CDR2 is YFSETQ in the germline V gene.

The rearrangement uses TRBV5-4 and TRBJ2-7; D is possibly TRBD1 (5 bases). V dropped 0 bases and J dropped 5 bases, with 15 bases sitting between them. This CDR3 is 15 amino acids long. CDR1 and CDR2 (germline): SGHNT, YYREEE (reference sequence). Here the CDR3 reads CASSLDQGNFDEQYF. DNA for the CDR3: TGTGCCAGCAGCTTGGATCAGGGTAATTTTGACGAGCAGTACTTC.

This sequence joins TRBV29-1 and TRBJ2-2; D remains ambiguous. The CDR3 has 14 residues. Germline V CDR1 and CDR2: SQVTM, ANQGSEA. Trimming left V 0 bases short and J 1 base short, with 6 bases between. Here the CDR3 DNA reads TGCAGCGTTGAAGATCCGAGGAACACCGGGGAGCTGTTTTTT. Its translation: CSVEDPRNTGELFF.

This clone was seen only a few times. The J gene is TRBJ2-1, the V gene TRBV5-1, with 14 bases fitting TRBD2. The junction had 13 bases not matched to a gene; V was cut back by 6 bases and J by 2 bases. CDR3 length: 19 residues. Germline CDR1 and CDR2: SGHRS and YFSETQ. The CDR3 here is CASNVLGLAGESTYNEQFF. The CDR3 bases are TGCGCCAGCAATGTCCTGGGACTAGCGGGAGAGTCCACCTACAATGAGCAGTTCTTC.

The genes are TRBV30 and TRBJ2-6, with 7 bases lining up with TRBD1. The CDR3 length is 17 residues. Germline-derived CDR1 and CDR2 are GTSNPN and SVGIG (reference sequence). Trimming took 7 bases from V and 0 from J; bases not matched to a gene: 12. CDR3 protein: CAYSRQGFYSGANVLTF. CDR3 in DNA: TGTGCCTACTCGAGACAGGGTTTCTACTCTGGGGCCAACGTCCTGACTTTC. Together with reference TRBV30 and TRBJ2-6, the CDR3 gives the full variable domain: SQTIHQWPATLVQPVGSPLSLECTVEGTSNPNLYWYRQAAGRGLQLLFYSVGIGQISSEVPQNLSASRPQDRQFILSSKKLLLSDSGFYLCAYSRQGFYSGANVLTFGAGSRLTVL.

This chain connects TRBV10-2 to TRBJ1-1, with 9 nucleotides matching TRBD1. V lost 5 bases, J lost 5 bases, and 9 bases stayed unmatched. This CDR3 region has 15 residues. Germline V lookup: CDR1 WSHSY, CDR2 SAAADI. CDR3 in DNA: TGCGCCAGCAGTTACCCCGGACAGGGGACGACTGAAGCTTTCTTT. Protein sequence: CASSYPGQGTTEAFF.

The chain is built from TRBV5-6 and TRBJ2-1, with 14 bases that match TRBD2. J was trimmed by 9 bases and V by 4 bases; bases with no gene match: 6. Germline loops: CDR1 SGHDT, CDR2 YYEEEE. CDR3 length equals 15 residues. CDR3 coding DNA: TGTGCCAGCAGCGGGACTAGCGGGAGTCGGCGTGAGCAGTTCTTC. This gives the protein CASSGTSGSRREQFF.

The chain uses TRBV10-2 and TRBJ1-4; 10 positions agree with TRBD1. The CDR3 spans 16 residues. CDR1 and CDR2 (germline): WSHSY, SAAADI. After removal of 2 bases from V and 7 bases from J, the junction contained 7 bases not matched to a gene. CDR3 in DNA: TGCGCCAGCAGTGAGCCCCGGACAGGGGGTGGTGAAAAACTGTTTTTT. Translating it yields CASSEPRTGGGEKLFF.

The rearrangement uses TRBV5-4 and TRBJ2-3; 10 nucleotides line up with TRBD1. CDR3 size: 15 residues. After removal of 2 bases from V and 2 bases from J, the junction contained 2 bases not matched to a gene. Germline assignment: CDR1 SGHNT and CDR2 YYREEE (reference sequence). CDR3 bases: TGTGCCAGCAGCTTAGGGACAGGGGTCACAGATACGCAGTATTTT. This translates into CASSLGTGVTDTQYF. Full variable domain (outside the CDR3, taken from reference TRBV5-4 and TRBJ2-3): ETGVTQSPTHLIKTRGQQVTLRCSSQSGHNTVSWYQQALGQGPQFIFQYYREEENGRGNFPPRFSGLQFPNYSSELNVNALELDDSALYLCASSLGTGVTDTQYFGPGTRLTVL.

J is TRBJ1-2 and V is TRBV19, with 8 bases that match TRBD1. This CDR3 has 15 residues. Germline V CDR1 and CDR2: LNHDA, SQIVND (reference sequence). V trimming: 7 bases; J trimming: 2 bases; junction bases outside the gene matches: 9. CDR3 DNA: TGTGCCAGTACCTTACCCAGGACAGGGAACTATGGCTACACCTTC. It specifies CASTLPRTGNYGYTF.